The source of this TCR beta chain is a study of Tregs in tolerant kidney transplant recipients. Whole-study findings and limits: In tolerant patients, donor-specific Tregs outgrew total Tregs, suggesting antigen-driven expansion. Validation in larger populations is needed because few patients were studied. Expanding Tregs on activated donor B cells appeared to best identify donor-specific TCRbeta clones.

V gave up 4 bases and J gave up 10 bases, with 12 bases separating them. From germline, CDR1 is SGHRS and CDR2 YFSETQ. There are 12 residues in the CDR3. TCRdb's table, derived via immunoSEQ multiplex PCR, lists solely in-frame clones and lacks some. The table has tens of thousands of clones, roughly 91% seen once; the top ten hold around 1.4%. The nonmyeloablative bone marrow transplants came from related graft donors, with transient mixed chimerism. Unstimulated Tregs (CD4+CD25+CD127-) and CD4+CD25- non-Tregs were sorted from PBMCs. A word on this clone: Its antigen remains unidentified.

V is TRBV5-1 and J is TRBJ1-5, with a possible D match to TRBD1 (5 bases). This receptor was obtained from a human patient who received a combined kidney and bone marrow transplant. Some T cells may originate from the graft donor. The sequenced sample was CD4+ T cells from blood (PBMCs), obtained 24 months after the transplant. CDR3 loop: CASSGAMDPQHF. For the CDR3, the DNA is TGCGCCAGCAGCGGGGCAATGGATCCCCAGCATTTT.